These 6 T cell receptor beta chains were all obtained from the same sample, sequenced in a study of blood T cell repertoires in COVID-19. Method: immunoSEQ multiplex PCR; TCRdb's copy keeps in-frame clones and lacks some. This sample has approximately 110,000 clones; approximately 90% occur once, and the top ten carry 1.1%. The sample taken for sequencing was peripheral blood. These receptors all come from a human donor in a cohort sampled during active COVID-19.

The chain recombines TRBV4-1 with TRBJ2-7, with D unresolved. CDR1 and CDR2 from the germline V gene are MGHRA and YSYEKL. This CDR3 has 16 amino acids. Trimming pared 3 bases from V and 1 base from J, leaving 16 bases between. The CDR3 DNA sequence: TGCGCCAGCAGCCACGTTCCGACTGCATATTCCTACGAGCAGTACTTC. Its protein is CASSHVPTAYSYEQYF.

The V gene is TRBV12-5, the J gene TRBJ1-1; 8 bases are a match to TRBD1. CDR1 LGHNT and CDR2 FRNRAP come from the germline V gene. The CDR3 is 13 residues long. Germline trimming cut 6 bases from V and 3 bases from J; bases unmatched to any gene: 3. This CDR3 is CASGLDRDTEAFF. The CDR3 DNA sequence: TGTGCTAGTGGCCTGGACAGGGACACTGAAGCTTTCTTT.

CDR3: CASSPSQGYPYGYTF. The CDR3 DNA reads TGTGCCAGCAGCCCATCACAGGGTTACCCGTATGGCTACACCTTC. The rearrangement uses TRBV11-2 and TRBJ1-2; D may be TRBD1 (6 bases). Germline CDR1 and CDR2: SGHAT and FQNNGV. With 5 bases removed from V and 5 bases from J, the gap between germline ends came to 18 bases. CDR3 length: 15 amino acids.

This rearrangement joins TRBV24-1 to TRBJ1-3, with 10 bases identical to TRBD1. CDR3 length: 18 residues. Trimming at V came to 3 bases and at J to 0 bases, leaving 7 bases not matched to a gene. Germline V gene data show CDR1 as KGHDR and CDR2 as SFDVKD. The CDR3 DNA follows: TGTGCCACCAGTGATGGGACAGGGGAAAAAAGCTCTGGAAACACCATATATTTT. Encoded protein: CATSDGTGEKSSGNTIYF.

This clone was seen just once. This chain joins TRBV6-5 and TRBJ1-1; 9 nucleotides line up with TRBD1. With V trimmed by 6 bases and J by 6 bases, 8 bases remained unmatched. The germline V gene has CDR1 MNHEY and CDR2 SVGAGI. The CDR3 is 14 amino acids. CDR3 amino acids: CASRPYRGPPEAFF. The CDR3 DNA reads as TGTGCCAGCAGACCTTACAGGGGGCCCCCTGAAGCTTTCTTT.

V usage is TRBV6-2 or TRBV6-3 and J usage is TRBJ2-1; maybe TRBD1 (5 bases). Germline V gene lookup returns CDR1 MNHEY and CDR2 SVGEGT. Trimming took 0 bases from V and 4 from J, leaving 16 bases between them. The CDR3 totals 17 residues. CDR3 DNA sequence: TGTGCCAGCAGTTACTCCCCCCCTAGGGGCGTATACAATGAGCAGTTCTTC. Translated: CASSYSPPRGVYNEQFF.